This entry lists 27 T cell receptor beta chains sequenced from one sample in a study of T cells in Graves' hyperthyroidism and ophthalmopathy. Using RNA transcripts as the source, TCR beta CDR3 regions were amplified. Researchers ran a first-round RT-PCR on the TCR CDR3 using the HTBI primer set. TCRdb analysed the multiplex PCR reads with MiXCR anew, one entry per CDR3 protein. The sample lists some 550,000 distinct CDR3 sequences, 15% to 20% seen once, with 2.5% to 4% in the top ten. Sequenced sample: blood. The receptors shown here come from a woman in her thirties or forties with Graves' ophthalmopathy.

The chain carries TRBV12-5 and TRBJ1-4; a possible D gene is TRBD1 (6 bases). The CDR3 spans 14 residues. Germline CDR1 is LGHNT and CDR2 is FRNRAP. Trimming cost V 6 bases and J 5 bases, with 13 bases left between them. Here the CDR3 reads CASGPDRLNEKLFF. For the CDR3, the DNA is TGTGCTAGTGGACCCGACAGGCTCAATGAAAAACTGTTTTTT.

This clonotype was seen repeatedly, ten times or more. The rearrangement joins TRBV5-1 to TRBJ2-7, with 12 bases aligning to TRBD1. Germline V lookup: CDR1 SGHRS, CDR2 YFSETQ. Losses at the gene ends were 0 bases for V and 7 bases for J; bases not matched to a gene: 5. The CDR3 has 15 residues. CDR3 sequence reads: CASSLEGQGAREQYF. Written as DNA, the CDR3 is TGCGCCAGCAGCTTGGAGGGACAGGGGGCGCGAGAGCAGTACTTC.

This clonotype was recorded many times. This chain joins TRBV3-1 and TRBJ2-1; no firm D call. V was clipped by 3 bases and J by 2 bases, with 8 bases between them. The V gene's germline CDR1 is LGHDT and CDR2 YNNKEL (reference sequence). This CDR3 contains 14 residues. The CDR3 DNA sequence: TGTGCCAGCAGCCAGGGCGAGACCTACAATGAGCAGTTCTTC. It encodes CASSQGETYNEQFF.

V gene TRBV10-3 combines with J gene TRBJ1-2; D is unresolved. CDR1 and CDR2 (germline): ENHRY, SYGVKD. This CDR3 spans 12 amino acids. Trimming took off 3 bases at V and 7 bases at J, with 9 bases between the two ends. CDR3 sequence reads: CAISDPTRGYTF. For the CDR3, the DNA is TGTGCCATCAGTGACCCCACCCGTGGCTACACCTTC.

In its sample, this clonotype was seen a few times. The chain uses TRBV7-9 and TRBJ1-1; 7 positions match TRBD1. Germline CDR1 and CDR2: SEHNR and FQNEAQ (reference sequence). The CDR3 runs 19 residues. Germline trimming cut 0 bases from V and 2 bases from J; bases unmatched to any gene: 15. Here the CDR3 reads CASSLAADSWTGPNTEAFF. CDR3 DNA: TGTGCCAGCAGCTTAGCGGCTGATAGCTGGACAGGCCCTAACACTGAAGCTTTCTTT.

This clonotype has just a few counts. The chain carries TRBV20-1 and TRBJ2-1, with 9 bases lining up with TRBD1. V lost 6 bases to trimming and J lost 7 bases; unmatched junction nucleotides: 4. Per the germline V gene, CDR1 is DFQATT and CDR2 is SNEGSKA (reference sequence). CDR3 length equals 12 residues. The CDR3 here is CSALDRGNEQFF. The CDR3 DNA sequence: TGCAGTGCCCTGGACAGGGGAAATGAGCAGTTCTTC.

The chain uses TRBV6-1 and TRBJ2-5, with TRBD1 matching over 12 bases. V was pared by 3 bases and J by 5 bases, with 19 bases of the junction left unmatched. The CDR3 runs to 20 residues. CDR1 MNHNS and CDR2 SASEGT come from the germline V gene. DNA for the CDR3: TGTGCCAGCAGTGATATTGAGGATCGGAAGGGACAGGGGGCGTTGGAGACCCAGTACTTC. This codes for CASSDIEDRKGQGALETQYF.

This clonotype was counted at least ten times. The chain employs TRBV5-1 and TRBJ2-7; 11 nucleotides align to TRBD1. CDR3 length: 14 amino acids. Germline V gene data show CDR1 as SGHRS and CDR2 as YFSETQ. Germline trimming cut 3 bases from V and 6 bases from J; bases unmatched to any gene: 5. Here the CDR3 DNA reads TGCGCCAGCAGCTCTGGACAGGGGGCGGTCGAGCAGTACTTC. Encoded protein: CASSSGQGAVEQYF.

Details on this clonotype: A much bigger clone sits one base away, suggesting this may be a read error. The chain links TRBV6-1 to TRBJ1-1, with D unresolved. Deletions cut 7 bases from V and 3 bases from J, with 12 bases between. The germline V gene encodes CDR1 MNHNS and CDR2 SASEGT. The CDR3 runs 13 residues. The CDR3 loop reads CASNNSGYTEAFF. The CDR3, as DNA: TGTGCCAGCAACAACTCTGGGTACACTGAAGCTTTCTTT.

This clonotype appeared a few times. This sequence joins TRBV20-1 and TRBJ2-6, with TRBD2 matching over 7 bases. V shed 5 bases and J 3 bases; nucleotides not matched to a gene: 7. The germline CDR1 and CDR2 sequences are DFQATT and SNEGSKA (reference sequence). This CDR3 has 15 residues. The CDR3 reads CSASWTGGGANVLTF. CDR3 DNA sequence: TGCAGTGCTTCATGGACGGGAGGTGGGGCCAACGTCCTGACTTTC.

The chain uses TRBV7-2 and TRBJ1-4; the D gene is possibly TRBD1 (5 bases). The CDR3 runs to 14 residues. Germline values: CDR1 SGHTA, CDR2 FQGNSA. V lost 4 bases and J 8 bases, leaving 14 bases between the germline ends. Here the CDR3 DNA reads TGTGCCAGCAGCTCGGCCAGGGAAGGGGAAAAACTGTTTTTT. It specifies CASSSAREGEKLFF.

This clonotype was seen only a few times. The gene calls are TRBV4-1 and TRBJ2-7; perhaps D is TRBD1 or TRBD2 (6 bases each). V was clipped by 0 bases and J by 5 bases, with 20 bases between them. This CDR3 has 17 amino acids. Germline values: CDR1 MGHRA, CDR2 YSYEKL. Here the CDR3 reads CASSQEGGAGTFDEQYF. CDR3 bases: TGCGCCAGCAGCCAAGAGGGGGGCGCGGGAACCTTCGACGAGCAGTACTTC.

The gene calls are TRBV12-3 or TRBV12-4 and TRBJ1-2; 7 bases agree with TRBD1. This CDR3 has 15 residues. Unmatched junction bases numbered 13, after V lost 4 bases and J lost 8 bases. As DNA, the CDR3 is TGTGCCAGCAGTTCCCAGTCCGGACAGGCCAGAGGCTACACCTTC. It is translated as CASSSQSGQARGYTF.

This clonotype was seen repeatedly, ten times or more. This chain uses TRBV5-6 with TRBJ1-2, with 9 bases lining up with TRBD1. Trimming removed 1 base from V and 4 bases from J; junction bases left unmatched: 11. This CDR3 has 17 amino acids. Germline V gives CDR1 SGHDT, CDR2 YYEEEE. The CDR3 loop is CASSLKLGQGFFYGYTF. The CDR3 region has the DNA TGTGCCAGCAGCTTGAAGTTGGGACAGGGTTTTTTCTATGGCTACACCTTC.

The chain uses TRBV11-2 and TRBJ2-1, with a tentative D call TRBD2 (6 bases). Trimming cost V 5 bases and J 2 bases, with 13 bases left between them. Germline V CDR1 and CDR2: SGHAT, FQNNGV. This CDR3 region has 15 residues. The DNA of the CDR3 is TGTGCCAGCAGCCGCGTGACGGGGGCCTACAATGAGCAGTTCTTC. Protein: CASSRVTGAYNEQFF.

Ten or more counts support this clonotype. J is TRBJ2-5 and V is TRBV2; no firm D call. The length of the CDR3 is 12 residues. Per germline, CDR1 SNHLY and CDR2 FYNNEI. V was clipped by 0 bases and J by 5 bases, with 4 bases between them. DNA of the CDR3: TGTGCCAGCAGTGAAGCGCGCGAGACCCAGTACTTC. It encodes CASSEARETQYF.

This clonotype was recorded at least ten times. The chain has TRBV2 and TRBJ2-3; 7 nucleotides line up with TRBD1. This CDR3 has 15 amino acids. J was trimmed by 0 bases and V by 5 bases; bases with no gene match: 5. Per the germline V gene, CDR1 is SNHLY and CDR2 is FYNNEI. In DNA, the CDR3 is TGTGCCAGCAGTAACAGGGGCGGGAGCACAGATACGCAGTATTTT. This sequence encodes CASSNRGGSTDTQYF.

This chain uses TRBV2 with TRBJ2-2; TRBD1 aligns across 8 bases. The V gene end was trimmed by 5 bases and the J gene end by 8 bases; junction bases not matched to a gene: 1. Germline lookup yields CDR1 SNHLY and CDR2 FYNNEI. The CDR3 extends over 12 amino acids. CDR3 sequence reads: CASSNRGGELFF. In nucleotides, the CDR3 is TGTGCCAGCAGTAACAGGGGGGGGGAGCTGTTTTTT.

This clonotype came up many times. The V gene is TRBV29-1, the J gene TRBJ1-1; possibly TRBD1 for D (6 bases). The V gene lost 7 bases and the J gene lost 4 bases, with 10 bases spanning the gap. The CDR3 extends over 11 amino acids. Germline values: CDR1 SQVTM, CDR2 ANQGSEA. This CDR3 reads CSAEGGTEAFF. In DNA form, the CDR3 reads TGCAGCGCCGAGGGGGGCACTGAAGCTTTCTTT.

Ten or more counts support this clonotype. The CDR3 DNA follows: TGTGCCAGCAGCCCTTGGACAGAGAGCAACGAGCAGTACTTC. It translates to CASSPWTESNEQYF. V usage is TRBV11-2 and J usage is TRBJ2-7, with D perhaps matching TRBD1 (6 bases). The CDR3 sequence is 14 residues long. The germline gives CDR1 SGHAT, CDR2 FQNNGV. Deletions cut 5 bases from V and 5 bases from J, with 16 bases between.

This clonotype has just a few counts. This rearrangement joins TRBV30 to TRBJ1-6; no clear D gene. The germline V and J ends were trimmed by 7 bases and 0 bases, with 13 bases remaining between them. Germline CDR1 is GTSNPN and CDR2 is SVGIG (reference sequence). The CDR3 loop spans 15 amino acids. Here the CDR3 reads CALDRRDSYNSPLHF. As DNA, the CDR3 is TGTGCCTTGGACCGCCGGGACTCCTATAATTCACCCCTCCACTTT.

The count of this clonotype is one. The V gene is TRBV7-3, the J gene TRBJ2-6; either TRBD1 or TRBD2 may supply D (5 bases each). The CDR3 runs 16 residues. Trimming left V 1 base short and J 4 bases short, with 11 bases between. CDR1 is SGHTA, CDR2 FQGTGA, per germline. CDR3 nucleotides: TGTGCCAGCAGCTTAAAGGCCGGGGCCGGGGCCAACGTCCTGACTTTC. It codes for CASSLKAGAGANVLTF.

This clonotype was counted only a few times. V and J are TRBV27 and TRBJ1-1; D not resolved. CDR1 and CDR2 (germline): MNHEY, SMNVEV (reference sequence). The V end was cut by 4 bases, the J end by 7 bases, with 13 bases between. The CDR3 is 13 amino acids. The CDR3 bases are TGTGCCAGCAGTTCACAGAGGTTCGGTGAAGCTTTCTTT. The encoded protein is CASSSQRFGEAFF.

The chain is built from TRBV19 and TRBJ2-7; D might be TRBD1 or TRBD2, each matching 5 bases. Germline CDR1 is LNHDA and CDR2 is SQIVND (reference sequence). Trimming pared 8 bases from V and 6 bases from J, leaving 26 bases between. CDR3 length equals 16 residues. The CDR3 here is CASSALLRAGKGEQYF. CDR3 DNA sequence: TGTGCCAGTTCCGCCCTTTTGAGGGCAGGGAAGGGCGAGCAGTACTTC.

About this clonotype: With a much larger clone just one base away, this may be a read error. V is TRBV10-3 and J is TRBJ2-5; D gene unclear. Looked up from germline, CDR1 is ENHRY and CDR2 is SYGVKD. The CDR3 sequence is 15 residues long. The CDR3 loop is CAISEPSRPQETRYF. CDR3 DNA sequence: TGTGCCATCAGTGAGCCGTCAAGGCCCCAAGAGACCCGGTACTTC.

This clonotype was detected ten times or more. The rearrangement joins TRBV11-2 to TRBJ2-7; D gene uncertain. CDR1 and CDR2 (germline): SGHAT, FQNNGV. This CDR3 is built from 14 residues. V lost 1 base and J lost 2, with 9 bases in between. This chain's CDR3 is CASSLGRAAYEQYF. The CDR3 DNA follows: TGTGCCAGCAGCTTAGGGCGCGCTGCCTACGAGCAGTACTTC. Drawing the rest from reference TRBV11-2 and TRBJ2-7, the complete variable domain is EAGVAQSPRYKIIEKRQSVAFWCNPISGHATLYWYQQILGQGPKLLIQFQNNGVVDDSQLPKDRFSAERLKGVDSTLKIQPAKLEDSAVYLCASSLGRAAYEQYFGPGTRLTVT.

V and J are TRBV12-3 or TRBV12-4 and TRBJ2-5; perhaps TRBD2 as D (5 bases). The CDR3 length is 14 residues. V dropped 5 bases and J dropped 4 bases, with 14 bases sitting between them. In DNA form, the CDR3 reads TGTGCCAGCAGTCCCGCGTCGGGGATAGAGACCCAGTACTTC. Translation: CASSPASGIETQYF.